This T cell receptor beta chain was sequenced for a study of molecular identifiers for immune sequencing clone quantification. General study results and limits: Investigators reportedly could detect spiked Jurkat TCR RNA from one cell among approximately 970,000 naive cells.

This clonotype was recorded a few times. Its antigen is as yet unknown. TCRdb recomputed calls from the PCR reads with MiXCR, one row per CDR3 protein. The sample shows approximately 500,000 distinct CDR3 sequences, roughly 26% of them seen only once. V was clipped by 5 bases and J by 0 bases, with 8 bases between them. The CDR3 is 14 residues long. The specimen was naive CD8+ T cells from blood, with Jurkat cell RNA spiked in. The subset is: FACS-sorted CD8+CD4-CCR7+CD45RA+ naive T cells. V usage is TRBV12-3 or TRBV12-4 and J usage is TRBJ2-1; D is possibly TRBD2 (5 bases). This TCR was sampled from a human donor in good health. Some libraries in this study had Jurkat cell RNA spiked in. The CDR3 nucleotides read TGTGCCAGCAGTACGGACTCCTCCTACAATGAGCAGTTCTTC. Protein sequence: CASSTDSSYNEQFF.